A single sample gave rise to the 6 T cell receptor beta chains below, sequenced in a study of T cells in Graves' hyperthyroidism and ophthalmopathy. Amplified TCR beta CDR3 regions came from RNA transcripts. First-round RT-PCR targeting the TCR CDR3 was performed with the HTBI primer set. TCRdb fed the multiplex PCR reads into MiXCR, producing one record per CDR3 protein. Altogether about 210,000 distinct CDR3 sequences are present, approximately 17% being singletons, with the ten largest covering 50%. The specimen sequenced was blood. The receptors shown here come from a man aged 50 to 60 with Graves' hyperthyroidism.

There are a few counts of this clonotype. The chain is built from TRBV13 and TRBJ2-1; 12 bases fit TRBD2. Germline CDR1 and CDR2: PRHDT and FYEKMQ (reference sequence). The CDR3 length is 18 residues. V lost 3 bases to trimming and J lost 5 bases; unmatched junction nucleotides: 11. CDR3 sequence: CASSLTSGRVPRDNEQFF. The DNA for the CDR3 is TGTGCCAGCAGCTTGACTAGCGGGAGAGTCCCCCGTGACAATGAGCAGTTCTTC.

This sequence joins TRBV4-1 and TRBJ2-7, with 11 bases aligning to TRBD2. Looked up from germline, CDR1 is MGHRA and CDR2 is YSYEKL. The ends lost 2 bases at V and 5 bases at J; junction bases unmatched: 8. This CDR3 contains 16 residues. The CDR3 DNA sequence: TGCGCCAGCAGCCAATTTAGCGGGAGGGCCGGGAACGAGCAGTACTTC. Encoded protein: CASSQFSGRAGNEQYF.

V gene TRBV5-1 combines with J gene TRBJ1-1, with D hard to call. Germline lookup yields CDR1 SGHRS and CDR2 YFSETQ. The V end was cut by 0 bases, the J end by 6 bases, with 15 bases between. CDR3 size: 15 residues. The CDR3 here is CASSLVFRGRAEAFF. In DNA, the CDR3 is TGCGCCAGCAGCTTGGTATTCCGGGGAAGGGCTGAAGCTTTCTTT.

This clonotype occurred many times. This chain links TRBV5-1 with TRBJ1-1, with 7 bases aligning to TRBD1. Germline trimming cut 4 bases from V and 6 bases from J; bases unmatched to any gene: 6. Germline V gives CDR1 SGHRS, CDR2 YFSETQ. This CDR3 contains 13 residues. The CDR3 nucleotides are TGCGCCAGCAGCACGACAGGGATCGCTGAAGCTTTCTTT. Its protein product is CASSTTGIAEAFF.

This clonotype occurred a few times. The chain links TRBV4-2 to TRBJ2-5; 7 bases are a match to TRBD2. CDR1 and CDR2 (germline): LGHNA, YNFKEQ. The CDR3 covers 15 residues. Unmatched junction bases numbered 7, after V lost 1 base and J lost 5 bases. The CDR3 nucleotides are TGTGCCAGCAGCCAAGGGACTAGGGAAGGGGAGACCCAGTACTTC. Encoded protein: CASSQGTREGETQYF.

This rearrangement joins TRBV7-8 to TRBJ2-5, with D perhaps given as TRBD1 or TRBD2 (5 bases each). Germline assignment: CDR1 SGHVS and CDR2 FQNEAQ. The CDR3 spans 15 residues. Trimming took off 3 bases at V and 5 bases at J, with 16 bases between the two ends. CDR3 in amino acids: CASSLEDTDGETQYF. The CDR3 DNA follows: TGTGCCAGCAGCTTGGAGGACACCGACGGGGAGACCCAGTACTTC.